Each of the 7 T cell receptor beta chains below was sequenced from the same sample in a study of beta chain features in type 1 diabetes (dated by TCRdb to 2017 to 2018). General conclusions and limits of the study: Type 1 diabetes patients showed a moderate but significant shortening of TCRB CDR3 length in all four CD4+ subsets.

These receptors' targets are unknown. Library prep was done by the immunoSEQ multiplex PCR assay. The entire amount of isolated RNA was reverse transcribed using the High Capacity cDNA Reverse Transcription Kit, so the sequenced TCRB transcripts were expressed ones. Imported from immuneACCESS, the table was reduced by TCRdb to in-frame sequences with V and J called. These copies leave out some clones; in studies compared against another copy, an unresolved V gene accounts for under half, and the cause of the remainder is not known. Present in this sample are 300,000 to 350,000 clones, about a tenth of which were seen just once. The leading ten clones occupy 1% of the sample. The specimen sequenced was central memory CD4+ T cells from blood. The receptors shown here come from a man younger than 40 with type 1 diabetes.

This chain links TRBV19 with TRBJ1-6; D is uncertain. V was cut by 5 bases and J by 9 bases, with 8 bases left in between. The germline gives CDR1 LNHDA, CDR2 SQIVND (reference sequence). CDR3 length equals 12 residues. CDR3 region: CASSPLGSPLHF. CDR3 in DNA: TGTGCCAGTAGTCCTCTCGGTTCACCCCTCCACTTT. Together with reference TRBV19 and TRBJ1-6, the CDR3 gives the full variable domain: DGGITQSPKYLFRKEGQNVTLSCEQNLNHDAMYWYRQDPGQGLRLIYYSQIVNDFQKGDIAEGYSVSREKKESFPLTVTSAQKNPTAFYLCASSPLGSPLHFGNGTRLTVT.

This chain joins TRBV4-3 and TRBJ1-5; no firm D call. Trimming cost V 0 bases and J 5 bases, with 5 bases left between them. The germline V gene has CDR1 LGHNA and CDR2 YSLEER. The CDR3 spans 13 residues. In nucleotides, the CDR3 is TGCGCCAGCAGCCAAGAGGCCGATCAGCCCCAGCATTTT. This translates into CASSQEADQPQHF.

This clone was detected a few times. The chain couples TRBV7-2 to TRBJ1-5; D is unresolved. CDR3 length: 15 amino acids. V was cut by 0 bases and J by 0 bases, with 6 bases left in between. Germline CDR1 SGHTA, CDR2 FQGNSA. The CDR3 sequence is CASSLAGYSNQPQHF. In nucleotides, the CDR3 is TGTGCCAGCAGCTTAGCGGGGTATAGCAATCAGCCCCAGCATTTT.

The chain couples TRBV19 to TRBJ2-1; no clear D gene. The CDR3 extends over 12 amino acids. In germline, CDR1 is LNHDA, CDR2 SQIVND (reference sequence). V gave up 1 base and J gave up 12 bases, with 10 bases separating them. CDR3 nucleotide sequence: TGTGCCAGTAGTATAGGAACACTGGCGCAGTTCTTC. Amino acid sequence: CASSIGTLAQFF. The full variable domain, completed using reference TRBV19 and TRBJ2-1, is DGGITQSPKYLFRKEGQNVTLSCEQNLNHDAMYWYRQDPGQGLRLIYYSQIVNDFQKGDIAEGYSVSREKKESFPLTVTSAQKNPTAFYLCASSIGTLAQFFGPGTRLTVL.

A few counts support this clone. V usage is TRBV20-1 and J usage is TRBJ2-1, with D perhaps TRBD2 (6 bases). The CDR3 has 11 residues. Trimming left V 2 bases short and J 8 bases short, with 7 bases between. The germline V gene encodes CDR1 DFQATT and CDR2 SNEGSKA (reference sequence). The chain's CDR3 is CSARLAYEQFF. CDR3 sequence (DNA): TGCAGTGCTAGACTAGCGTATGAGCAGTTCTTC.

The chain joins TRBV7-2 to TRBJ2-7; D gene unclear. The germline V and J ends were trimmed by 1 base and 4 bases, with 5 bases remaining between them. This CDR3 comprises 12 residues. Germline V gene data show CDR1 as SGHTA and CDR2 as FQGNSA. The CDR3 loop reads CASSLGKYEQYF. The CDR3 DNA follows: TGTGCCAGCAGCTTAGGAAAGTACGAGCAGTACTTC.

The chain carries TRBV5-1 and TRBJ2-3, with 8 bases identical to TRBD2. This CDR3 contains 15 residues. Germline trimming cut 7 bases from V and 6 bases from J; bases unmatched to any gene: 13. Germline-derived CDR1 and CDR2 are SGHRS and YFSETQ. CDR3 DNA sequence: TGCGCCAGCCGACGCCGGGACGGGGGGGCGGATACGCAGTATTTT. Protein sequence: CASRRRDGGADTQYF.